Each of the 26 T cell receptor beta chains below was sequenced from the same sample in a study of cytomegalovirus exposure and HLA in healthy donors (dated by TCRdb to the late 2010s). The library was obtained by the immunoSEQ multiplex PCR assay. For the multiplex PCR, a mixture combining 60 forward primers for TCR Vbeta segments and 13 reverse primers for TCR Jbeta segments was used. The clones in this table, taken by TCRdb from immuneACCESS, are in-frame only. Not every clone is retained; where verified, under half of the shortfall comes from an unresolved V gene, and the cause of the rest is unknown. The sample table holds around 150,000 clones, of which 70% to 80% were seen once. Approximately 2% of the sample comes from the top ten. The sample comprised PBMCs. These receptors were obtained from a female donor in good health and CMV-seropositive.

This clone was recorded once. J is TRBJ2-3 and V is TRBV12-5; TRBD2 agrees at 11 bases. Germline V gene lookup returns CDR1 LGHNT and CDR2 FRNRAP. The CDR3 is 15 residues long. Trimming removed 0 bases from V and 6 bases from J; junction bases left unmatched: 2. The CDR3 is CASGLVLAGADTQYF. The CDR3 DNA reads TGTGCTAGTGGTTTGGTACTAGCGGGAGCGGATACGCAGTATTTT.

CDR3 loop: CASSLGALSGYEQYF. Here the CDR3 DNA reads TGCGCCAGCAGCTTGGGTGCCCTTTCAGGGTACGAGCAGTACTTC. V gene TRBV5-1 combines with J gene TRBJ2-7, with D perhaps matching TRBD1 (5 bases). V shed 0 bases and J shed 4 bases, with 14 bases lying between them. Germline V gene lookup returns CDR1 SGHRS and CDR2 YFSETQ. There are 15 residues in the CDR3.

This chain connects TRBV27 to TRBJ1-2, with a tentative D call TRBD1 (6 bases). The CDR3 extends over 15 amino acids. CDR1 is MNHEY, CDR2 SMNVEV, per germline (reference sequence). V dropped 6 bases and J dropped 7 bases, with 21 bases sitting between them. The CDR3 sequence: CASRRSGDPFGGYTF. The CDR3 DNA follows: TGTGCCAGCAGGAGATCAGGGGACCCCTTTGGTGGCTACACCTTC.

This sequence joins TRBV19 and TRBJ2-7; 11 nucleotides match TRBD1. V lost 9 bases to trimming and J lost 6 bases; unmatched junction nucleotides: 7. CDR1 is LNHDA, CDR2 SQIVND, per germline (reference sequence). The CDR3 spans 13 residues. The CDR3: CARVYGTGGEQYF. CDR3 bases: TGTGCCAGGGTTTATGGGACAGGGGGCGAGCAGTACTTC.

The chain employs TRBV27 and TRBJ2-3; D possibly corresponds to TRBD2 (6 bases). CDR3 length: 15 amino acids. Germline assignment: CDR1 MNHEY and CDR2 SMNVEV (reference sequence). Trimming cost V 3 bases and J 0 bases, with 10 bases left between them. The CDR3 sequence is CASSFGGTSTDTQYF. CDR3 DNA sequence: TGTGCCAGCAGTTTTGGGGGGACTAGCACAGATACGCAGTATTTT.

This clone was recorded once. The chain couples TRBV5-1 to TRBJ2-2, with a tentative D call TRBD2 (5 bases). The CDR3 runs to 15 residues. Germline V CDR1 and CDR2: SGHRS, YFSETQ. The germline V and J ends were trimmed by 2 bases and 7 bases, with 15 bases remaining between them. CDR3 sequence: CASSLVTKRDGELFF. The DNA for the CDR3 is TGCGCCAGCAGCTTAGTAACGAAGAGGGACGGGGAGCTGTTTTTT.

The rearrangement links TRBV11-2 to TRBJ1-1; D may be TRBD1 (5 bases). The germline gives CDR1 SGHAT, CDR2 FQNNGV. The CDR3 sequence is 12 residues long. V lost 3 bases and J 7 bases, leaving 9 bases between the germline ends. CDR3 in amino acids: CASSFGGGEAFF. CDR3 in DNA: TGTGCCAGCAGCTTCGGGGGGGGTGAAGCTTTCTTT. Looking up the rest from reference TRBV11-2 and TRBJ1-1 gives the full variable domain: EAGVAQSPRYKIIEKRQSVAFWCNPISGHATLYWYQQILGQGPKLLIQFQNNGVVDDSQLPKDRFSAERLKGVDSTLKIQPAKLEDSAVYLCASSFGGGEAFFGQGTRLTVV.

The V call is TRBV7-9, the J call TRBJ1-3; a possible D gene is TRBD1 (5 bases). Trimming shortened V by 0 bases and J by 4 bases, and 10 bases separated the two germline ends. The length of the CDR3 is 15 residues. Germline loops: CDR1 SEHNR, CDR2 FQNEAQ (reference sequence). The CDR3 spells CASSLAGGAGNTIYF. The CDR3 region has the DNA TGTGCCAGCAGCTTAGCCGGGGGAGCCGGAAACACCATATATTTT.

This clone was recorded only once. This chain uses TRBV6-6 with TRBJ1-2; maybe TRBD1 (6 bases). CDR1 is MNHNY and CDR2 is SVGAGI in the germline V gene (reference sequence). This CDR3 contains 13 residues. V shed 6 bases and J shed 0 bases, with 8 bases lying between them. The CDR3 nucleotides are TGTGCCAGCAGGGACAGCTCTAACTATGGCTACACCTTC. Translated: CASRDSSNYGYTF.

The CDR3 DNA follows: TGTGCCAGCAGACGGACGGTAGCGGACGGCGCTACGCAGTATTTT. Translated: CASRRTVADGATQYF. This chain joins TRBV6-5 and TRBJ2-3; TRBD2 is a possible D gene (6 bases). Germline CDR1 reads MNHEY; CDR2 reads SVGAGI. V was shortened by 6 bases and J by 8 bases, with 21 bases between the two germline ends. The CDR3 loop spans 15 amino acids.

The chain employs TRBV7-8 and TRBJ2-3, with 10 nucleotides matching TRBD1. This CDR3 contains 14 residues. V lost 7 bases to trimming and J lost 3 bases; unmatched junction nucleotides: 4. CDR1 and CDR2 (germline): SGHVS, FQNEAQ. This CDR3 is CASNRDRGTDTQYF. DNA of the CDR3: TGTGCCAGCAACCGGGACAGGGGTACAGATACGCAGTATTTT.

This clone showed up just a few times. The junction does not match germline at one end; this may be a read error. The CDR3 loop is CSSSLAQGGHTEAFF. The DNA for the CDR3 is TGTTCCAGCAGCTTAGCGCAGGGAGGACACACTGAAGCTTTCTTT. The chain uses TRBV7-9 and TRBJ1-1; D is perhaps TRBD1 (5 bases). The CDR3 runs 15 residues. In germline, CDR1 is SEHNR, CDR2 FQNEAQ (reference sequence). The entire variable domain, with the rest obtained from reference TRBV7-9 and TRBJ1-1, is as follows: DTGVSQNPRHKITKRGQNVTFRCDPISEHNRLYWYRQTLGQGPEFLTYFQNEAQLEKSRLLSDRFSAERPKGSFSTLEIQRTEQGDSAMYLCSSSLAQGGHTEAFFGQGTRLTVV.

V gene TRBV6-5 combines with J gene TRBJ1-6; no firm D call. CDR1 is MNHEY and CDR2 is SVGAGI in the germline V gene. The V end lost 6 bases, the J end lost 0 bases, and 6 bases lay between the germline ends. The CDR3 runs 14 residues. The CDR3 nucleotides read TGTGCCAGCAGCCGTAGCTCCTATAATTCACCCCTCCACTTT. The encoded protein is CASSRSSYNSPLHF.

This clone has a handful of counts. This chain links TRBV10-3 with TRBJ2-7; D gene uncertain. The V end lost 0 bases, the J end lost 3 bases, and 9 bases lay between the germline ends. Per germline, CDR1 ENHRY and CDR2 SYGVKD. This CDR3 region has 14 residues. This CDR3 reads CAISESIKSYEQYF. CDR3 nucleotide sequence: TGTGCCATCAGTGAGTCGATCAAGAGCTACGAGCAGTACTTC.

This rearrangement joins TRBV28 to TRBJ2-5; D uncertain. Matching the DNA end better, TRBJ2-7 makes the J call doubtful. The CDR3 loop spans 17 amino acids. The germline gives CDR1 MDHEN, CDR2 SYDVKM. CDR3 DNA: TGTGCCAGCAGTTTTCCCATTCGCCCGGAGTCCCGCTACGAGCAGTACTTC. Its protein is CASSFPIRPESRYEQYF.

V and J are TRBV7-3 and TRBJ2-4; TRBD2 aligns across 15 bases. Trimming removed 5 bases from V and 15 bases from J; junction bases left unmatched: 11. In germline, CDR1 is SGHTA, CDR2 FQGTGA. The CDR3 length is 15 residues. The CDR3 spells CASSASGTSGGWWYF. The CDR3 coding sequence is TGTGCCAGCAGCGCATCCGGGACTAGCGGGGGGTGGTGGTACTTC. Variable domain in full (rest from reference TRBV7-3 and TRBJ2-4): GAGVSQTPSNKVTEKGKYVELRCDPISGHTALYWYRQSLGQGPEFLIYFQGTGAADDSGLPNDRFFAVRPEGSVSTLKIQRTERGDSAVYLCASSASGTSGGWWYFGAGTRLSVL.

This chain joins TRBV5-5 and TRBJ1-4; D gene uncertain. Germline V CDR1 and CDR2: SGHKS, YYEKEE (reference sequence). The length of the CDR3 is 14 residues. With 2 bases removed from V and 8 bases from J, the gap between germline ends came to 13 bases. CDR3 bases: TGTGCCAGCAGCTTAGGAATCTCGGGAGAAAAACTGTTTTTT. Encoded protein: CASSLGISGEKLFF.

This clone was detected once. The chain joins TRBV28 to TRBJ1-4; D remains unclear. Trimming shortened V by 5 bases and J by 4 bases, and 14 bases separated the two germline ends. This CDR3 has 15 residues. The germline V gene has CDR1 MDHEN and CDR2 SYDVKM. CDR3 residues: CASSPRDSGNEKLFF. The CDR3 DNA follows: TGTGCCAGCAGTCCCCGGGATTCCGGTAATGAAAAACTGTTTTTT.

The gene calls are TRBV19 and TRBJ2-3; D remains unclear. Trimming removed 5 bases from V and 5 bases from J, with 11 bases in between. The germline CDR1 and CDR2 sequences are LNHDA and SQIVND (reference sequence). This CDR3 region has 13 residues. The CDR3 loop reads CASSLTPLDTQYF. Here the CDR3 DNA reads TGTGCCAGTAGTCTGACTCCCTTAGATACGCAGTATTTT. Full variable domain (outside the CDR3, taken from reference TRBV19 and TRBJ2-3): DGGITQSPKYLFRKEGQNVTLSCEQNLNHDAMYWYRQDPGQGLRLIYYSQIVNDFQKGDIAEGYSVSREKKESFPLTVTSAQKNPTAFYLCASSLTPLDTQYFGPGTRLTVL.

This clone was observed once. This chain connects TRBV7-2 to TRBJ1-2, with TRBD1 matching over 8 bases. The CDR3 sequence is 15 residues long. Germline-derived CDR1 and CDR2 are SGHTA and FQGNSA. J was trimmed by 8 bases and V by 4 bases; bases with no gene match: 12. The CDR3 sequence is CASSSGGAFSRGYTF. The DNA of the CDR3 is TGTGCCAGCAGCTCAGGGGGCGCCTTCTCGCGAGGCTACACCTTC.

This chain joins TRBV5-1 and TRBJ2-3, with 7 bases fitting TRBD1. The germline CDR1 and CDR2 sequences are SGHRS and YFSETQ. The CDR3 length is 14 residues. With V trimmed by 7 bases and J by 2 bases, 7 bases remained unmatched. The CDR3 DNA sequence: TGCGCCAGCCGAGGGACAGCGAACACAGATACGCAGTATTTT. This sequence encodes CASRGTANTDTQYF. Supplemented by reference TRBV5-1 and TRBJ2-3, the full variable domain reads KAGVTQTPRYLIKTRGQQVTLSCSPISGHRSVSWYQQTPGQGLQFLFEYFSETQRNKGNFPGRFSGRQFSNSRSEMNVSTLELGDSALYLCASRGTANTDTQYFGPGTRLTVL.

There are a few counts of this clone. This chain links TRBV5-1 with TRBJ1-1; TRBD1 agrees at 8 bases. The germline gives CDR1 SGHRS, CDR2 YFSETQ. V lost 2 bases, J lost 11 bases, and 5 bases stayed unmatched. The CDR3 has 12 amino acids. The CDR3 spells CASSLQDREAFF. CDR3 bases: TGCGCCAGCAGCTTACAGGACAGGGAGGCTTTCTTT.

The chain combines TRBV2 with TRBJ1-6; 9 bases are a match to TRBD1. The CDR3 contains 16 residues. The V gene end was trimmed by 7 bases and the J gene end by 6 bases; junction bases not matched to a gene: 10. The germline V gene encodes CDR1 SNHLY and CDR2 FYNNEI. The CDR3: CASTATAGQGNSPLHF. In DNA, the CDR3 is TGTGCCAGCACCGCCACCGCGGGACAGGGTAATTCACCCCTCCACTTT.

This clone is termed medium-sized. J is TRBJ2-7 and V is TRBV27, with D maybe TRBD2 (6 bases). This CDR3 is 15 amino acids long. V was shortened by 1 base and J by 5 bases, with 15 bases between the two germline ends. CDR1 is MNHEY and CDR2 is SMNVEV in the germline V gene (reference sequence). The CDR3 nucleotides are TGTGCCAGCAGTTTATATGGGGGAGGCCAAAACGAGCAGTACTTC. Translated: CASSLYGGGQNEQYF.

The gene calls are TRBV6-6 and TRBJ2-3, with 8 bases identical to TRBD2. V lost 9 bases to trimming and J lost 4 bases; unmatched junction nucleotides: 12. The CDR3 length is 15 residues. Germline V gene data show CDR1 as MNHNY and CDR2 as SVGAGI (reference sequence). The CDR3, as DNA: TGTGCCAGTCGGAACTCGGGGGGGGCCCCAGATACGCAGTATTTT. It is translated as CASRNSGGAPDTQYF.

The rearrangement joins TRBV2 to TRBJ2-1, with 8 bases identical to TRBD1. The germline V gene has CDR1 SNHLY and CDR2 FYNNEI. J gave up 6 bases and V 7 bases, and 8 bases lay outside the gene matches. CDR3 length equals 14 residues. The CDR3 DNA follows: TGTGCCAGCATTCCAGGGGGCGCCCGCAATGAGCAGTTCTTC. Protein: CASIPGGARNEQFF.